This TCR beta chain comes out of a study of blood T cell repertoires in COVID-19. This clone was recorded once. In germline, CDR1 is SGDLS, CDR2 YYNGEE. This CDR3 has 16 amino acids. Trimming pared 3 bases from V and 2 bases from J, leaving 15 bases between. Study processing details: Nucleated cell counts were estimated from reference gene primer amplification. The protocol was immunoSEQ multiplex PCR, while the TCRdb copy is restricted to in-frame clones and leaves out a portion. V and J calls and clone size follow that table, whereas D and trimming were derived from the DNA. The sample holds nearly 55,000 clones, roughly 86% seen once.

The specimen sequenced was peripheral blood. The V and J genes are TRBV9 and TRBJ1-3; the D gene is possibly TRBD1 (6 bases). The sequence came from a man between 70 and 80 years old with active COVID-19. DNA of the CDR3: TGTGCCAGCAGCGCCCAGGGGCTTTTTACTGGAAACACCATATATTTT. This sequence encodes CASSAQGLFTGNTIYF.